This paragraph covers one TCR beta chain sequence. The target antigen is unknown. The source of the sample is a study of T cell responses to AZD1222 COVID-19 vaccine. Turning to the study itself: Researchers grouped second doses given at about 4 or about 12 weeks into one pool.

Germline V CDR1 and CDR2: KGHSH, LQKENI. Trimming removed 1 base from V and 0 bases from J, with 7 bases in between. This CDR3 is built from 15 residues. Overall study findings and caveats: CD4 TCRs covered the whole spike, strongest at regions 160-218 and 743-854.

The data were produced by immunoSEQ multiplex PCR, yet TCRdb's version contains in-frame clones alone and is incomplete. The table has around 160,000 clones, 90% to 95% seen once. The chain combines TRBV18 with TRBJ1-3; D is ambiguous. This sample comprised peripheral blood, obtained on day 0 of AZD1222 vaccination. The clonotype originates from an adult in good health. The CDR3 nucleotides read TGTGCCAGCTCACCACAGGGTAGCTCTGGAAACACCATATATTTT. Encoded protein: CASSPQGSSGNTIYF.